The 14 T cell receptor beta chains reported below all come from one sample, sequenced in a study of identifying expanded T cells in peripheral blood. Assay used: immunoSEQ multiplex PCR; TCRdb lists only in-frame clones, some missing. The table lists approximately 140,000 clones, 80% to 90% of them singletons, with roughly 7.9% in the top ten. Sequencing input: blood. The receptors originated from a person aged 18 to 70 in good health.

The chain combines TRBV2 with TRBJ2-3, with a tentative D call TRBD2 (6 bases). Trimming took 6 bases from V and 3 from J, leaving 13 bases between them. Germline V CDR1 and CDR2: SNHLY, FYNNEI. The CDR3 sequence is 14 residues long. The CDR3 nucleotides read TGTGCCAGCAGGGTGGGGGGTATAACAGATACGCAGTATTTT. Its protein is CASRVGGITDTQYF.

This chain links TRBV5-4 with TRBJ1-1; 9 bases align to TRBD1. Germline V CDR1 and CDR2: SGHNT, YYREEE (reference sequence). Germline trimming cut 0 bases from V and 1 base from J; bases unmatched to any gene: 7. The CDR3 spans 17 residues. The CDR3 sequence is CASSLGGGDRENTEAFF. The CDR3 coding sequence is TGTGCCAGCAGCTTGGGCGGTGGGGACAGGGAGAACACTGAAGCTTTCTTT.

The CDR3 nucleotides are TGTGCCAGTCGCCTCACTAGCGGGAGCTACGAGCAGTACTTC. Amino acids: CASRLTSGSYEQYF. V usage is TRBV19 and J usage is TRBJ2-7; 11 bases agree with TRBD2. Looked up from germline, CDR1 is LNHDA and CDR2 is SQIVND (reference sequence). J lost 3 bases, V lost 8 bases, and 6 bases had no gene match. The CDR3 length is 14 residues. The entire variable domain, with the rest obtained from reference TRBV19 and TRBJ2-7, is as follows: DGGITQSPKYLFRKEGQNVTLSCEQNLNHDAMYWYRQDPGQGLRLIYYSQIVNDFQKGDIAEGYSVSREKKESFPLTVTSAQKNPTAFYLCASRLTSGSYEQYFGPGTRLTVT.

The V gene is TRBV19, the J gene TRBJ2-2; D is unresolved. The CDR3 is 14 amino acids. The V end was cut by 10 bases, the J end by 0 bases, with 12 bases between. CDR1 is LNHDA, CDR2 SQIVND, per germline (reference sequence). The CDR3 spells CATGFAANTGELFF. The CDR3 DNA reads TGTGCCACCGGGTTTGCTGCGAACACCGGGGAGCTGTTTTTT.

The rearrangement links TRBV19 to TRBJ2-5; 7 positions agree with TRBD2. V was pared by 7 bases and J by 1 base, with 9 bases of the junction left unmatched. The CDR3 runs 15 residues. The germline V gene has CDR1 LNHDA and CDR2 SQIVND (reference sequence). The CDR3 spells CASIGTPGGQETQYF. The CDR3 bases are TGTGCCAGTATTGGCACCCCGGGGGGCCAAGAGACCCAGTACTTC.

The chain couples TRBV11-2 to TRBJ1-2, with D possibly being TRBD1 (5 bases). Germline V CDR1 and CDR2: SGHAT, FQNNGV. The CDR3 is 15 residues long. V was clipped by 1 base and J by 8 bases, with 17 bases between them. The CDR3 here is CASSLGSGAGYGYTF. CDR3 nucleotides: TGTGCCAGCAGCTTAGGAAGTGGGGCAGGGTACGGCTACACCTTC.

This clone was detected a few times. This chain links TRBV10-3 with TRBJ1-1, with no clear D. Trimming left V 10 bases short and J 1 base short, with 13 bases between. The CDR3 spans 13 residues. CDR1 and CDR2 from the germline V gene are ENHRY and SYGVKD. The CDR3 loop reads CATSLQPNTEAFF. CDR3 nucleotide sequence: TGTGCCACGAGCCTGCAACCGAACACTGAAGCTTTCTTT.

The V call is TRBV2, the J call TRBJ2-5; possibly TRBD2 for D (6 bases). CDR3 size: 13 residues. With 11 bases removed from V and 5 bases from J, the gap between germline ends came to 18 bases. Germline CDR1 SNHLY, CDR2 FYNNEI. The DNA for the CDR3 is TGTGCCGGCCAATCAGGGAGGTGGGAGACCCAGTACTTC. Encoded protein: CAGQSGRWETQYF.

The chain joins TRBV19 to TRBJ1-2; D uncertain. Deletions cut 3 bases from V and 4 bases from J, with 6 bases between. Germline lookup yields CDR1 LNHDA and CDR2 SQIVND (reference sequence). The CDR3 length is 12 residues. The CDR3 nucleotides are TGTGCCAGTAGTATCCAGACCTATGGCTACACCTTC. Protein: CASSIQTYGYTF. The variable domain in full, with the rest retrieved from reference TRBV19 and TRBJ1-2, is DGGITQSPKYLFRKEGQNVTLSCEQNLNHDAMYWYRQDPGQGLRLIYYSQIVNDFQKGDIAEGYSVSREKKESFPLTVTSAQKNPTAFYLCASSIQTYGYTFGSGTRLTVV.

In this sample, this clone turned up once. The chain has TRBV18 and TRBJ2-5, with a possible D match to TRBD1 (6 bases). The germline V gene has CDR1 KGHSH and CDR2 LQKENI. The CDR3 consists of 14 residues. Trimming cost V 5 bases and J 2 bases, with 12 bases left between them. The CDR3 nucleotides read TGTGCCAGCTCAGCTCGGACAGAACAAGAGACCCAGTACTTC. Translation: CASSARTEQETQYF.

V gene TRBV5-6 combines with J gene TRBJ1-6; TRBD1 might be the D (5 bases). Germline V CDR1 and CDR2: SGHDT, YYEEEE. V was shortened by 2 bases and J by 8 bases, with 17 bases between the two germline ends. The CDR3 totals 16 residues. CDR3 sequence reads: CASSFGGPGGHSPLHF. CDR3 nucleotides: TGTGCCAGCAGCTTCGGCGGCCCCGGGGGACATTCACCCCTCCACTTT.

The chain employs TRBV6-5 and TRBJ1-1, with a possible D match to TRBD1 (5 bases). Germline CDR1 reads MNHEY; CDR2 reads SVGAGI. The CDR3 spans 14 residues. V shed 1 base and J shed 3 bases, with 9 bases lying between them. The DNA for the CDR3 is TGTGCCAGCAGTTACTATACGGGGGACACTGAAGCTTTCTTT. This sequence encodes CASSYYTGDTEAFF.

In this sample, this clone turned up once. J is TRBJ1-1 and V is TRBV21-1; the D call of TRBD1 is as the table states it, not checked on the DNA. TRBV21-1 is classified as a pseudogene. The CDR3 has 16 residues. The CDR3 sequence is CASSKPSRAMNTEAFF. The CDR3 coding sequence is TGTGCCAGCAGCAAACCGAGCAGGGCGATGAACACTGAAGCTTTCTTT.

V and J are TRBV5-1 and TRBJ1-2; the D gene is possibly TRBD1 (5 bases). This CDR3 comprises 15 residues. The V gene's germline CDR1 is SGHRS and CDR2 YFSETQ. V was pared by 6 bases and J by 2 bases, with 17 bases between. The CDR3 bases are TGCGCCAGCACCCTCGGCGACAGCAAGAACTATGGCTACACCTTC. It encodes CASTLGDSKNYGYTF.